This T cell receptor (beta chain) was recorded in a study of lymphopenia after photon versus proton radiotherapy (dated by TCRdb to about 2019). Describing the broader study: In patients with gastrointestinal tumors who developed high-grade lymphopenia, the study compared the immunological effects of photon radiation therapy with those of proton radiation therapy. The study was designed to characterize how the impact on the immune system differs between the two radiation modalities. The roughly 20 patients in the cohort had gastrointestinal tumors, were treated with either photon or proton therapy, and subsequently developed lymphopenia.

This clone was detected only once. No cognate antigen has been identified for it. It has no much larger one-base neighbor in the sample; base qualities were not kept. Reading the germline V gene gives CDR1 MNHNS and CDR2 SASEGT. V ends up 6 bases short and J 6 bases short, with an unmatched junction base count of 6. Measured from the cysteine to the phenylalanine, the CDR3 is 15 residues long. Of all the DNA, just the CDR3 is kept, 45 bases in frame from base 1. The library was prepared using the immunoSEQ multiplex PCR assay. T cell repertoires were profiled by deep sequencing of rearranged TCR beta loci, alongside multiparametric flow cytometry. Not all clones reach the TCRdb copy of this immuneACCESS table, which keeps in-frame sequences only. Checked studies attribute under half of the gap to unresolved V genes and leave the rest unexplained. For this sample there are over 15,000 clones; approximately 90% appear just once. More than 8.5% of the sample is taken by the ten largest.

The paper's findings and limits, for the study overall: Relative stability during treatment was observed in proton-treated patients, whereas loss of naive T cells and TCR diversity and gain of effector/memory populations were observed in photon-treated patients. The survival association was examined only in patients who died, and the authors described better survival with proton therapy as a possibility, not as a demonstrated result. Across the cohort, among patients who died, a greater drop in TCR diversity after the nadir was inversely correlated with overall survival time. After the lymphocyte count nadir, oligoclonal expansion, especially of CD8+ Temra cells, was observed in photon-treated repertoires, and the drop in diversity was driven by this expansion.

The rearranged chain carries TRBV6-1 and TRBJ2-2; 11 bases in the middle match TRBD2. The sequences come from peripheral blood, collected from a patient treated with proton-based radiotherapy. The clonotype was recovered from a man between 65 and 85 years old with pancreatic cancer. The sequenced DNA is TGTGCCAGCAGCCTTAGCGGGGGGGCCTCCGGGGAGCTGTTTTTT. This yields the protein CASSLSGGASGELFF.